The 27 T cell receptor beta chains presented below share a single source sample, sequenced in a study of neurological immune-mediated disorders. TCRdb used MiXCR to reprocess the 5' RACE reads, holding one entry per CDR3 protein. The sample includes 90,000 to 100,000 distinct CDR3 sequences, approximately 3.3% of them seen just once. The sample consisted of PBMCs. These receptors all come from a woman younger than 30 with multiple sclerosis.

The sample holds many counts of this clonotype. This chain connects TRBV12-3 or TRBV12-4 to TRBJ2-7, with TRBD2 matching over 12 bases. J gave up 6 bases and V 5 bases, and 5 bases lay outside the gene matches. The CDR3 has 14 residues. The CDR3 DNA follows: TGTGCCAGCAGTCAACTAGCGGGGGGCCTCGAGCAGTACTTC. Translation: CASSQLAGGLEQYF.

This clonotype was counted at least ten times. The chain uses TRBV20-1 and TRBJ1-2, with 10 bases identical to TRBD1. Germline assignment: CDR1 DFQATT and CDR2 SNEGSKA (reference sequence). The CDR3 sequence is 13 residues long. The V and J ends lost 5 bases and 2 bases, in that order; junction bases with no gene match: 2. DNA for the CDR3: TGCAGTGCTGGACAGGGGGAAAACTATGGCTACACCTTC. This gives the protein CSAGQGENYGYTF.

This clonotype was seen many times. This chain links TRBV20-1 with TRBJ1-3; D is ambiguous. Germline V gene data show CDR1 as DFQATT and CDR2 as SNEGSKA (reference sequence). The CDR3 length is 11 residues. Between the trimmed V and J ends, which lost 1 base and 7 bases, there was a span of 5 bases. CDR3 protein: CSARAGNTIYF. CDR3 coding DNA: TGCAGTGCTAGAGCGGGCAACACCATATATTTT.

This clonotype was recorded at least ten times. The chain is built from TRBV27 and TRBJ2-1; 8 bases fit TRBD1. This CDR3 spans 16 amino acids. Trimming at V came to 0 bases and at J to 1 base, leaving 2 bases not matched to a gene. Per the germline V gene, CDR1 is MNHEY and CDR2 is SMNVEV (reference sequence). This CDR3 is CASSLSYRGSYNEQFF. The DNA of the CDR3 is TGTGCCAGCAGTTTATCCTACAGGGGGTCCTACAATGAGCAGTTCTTC.

The table lists this clonotype with many counts. The J gene is TRBJ2-7, the V gene TRBV3-1; D not certain. CDR1 and CDR2 (germline): LGHDT, YNNKEL (reference sequence). Trimming left V 3 bases short and J 2 bases short, with 8 bases between. CDR3 size: 13 residues. CDR3 coding DNA: TGTGCCAGCAGCCAGCCTCAGCCCTACGAGCAGTACTTC. Translated, it gives CASSQPQPYEQYF.

The gene calls are TRBV5-1 and TRBJ1-1, with TRBD1 matching 7 bases. There are 15 residues in the CDR3. CDR1 and CDR2 (germline): SGHRS, YFSETQ. J gave up 3 bases and V 2 bases, and 7 bases lay outside the gene matches. In nucleotides, the CDR3 is TGCGCCAGCAGCTTTGACAGGGTCGGGTACACTGAAGCTTTCTTT. This encodes CASSFDRVGYTEAFF.

This clonotype showed up many times. V usage is TRBV14 and J usage is TRBJ2-5; D possibly corresponds to TRBD1 (5 bases). V lost 4 bases and J lost 7, with 16 bases in between. This CDR3 contains 14 residues. Per the germline V gene, CDR1 is SGHDN and CDR2 is FVKESK. This chain's CDR3 is CASSPRTGLSTQYF. The CDR3 DNA reads TGTGCCAGCAGCCCACGCACAGGCCTGTCGACCCAGTACTTC.

This clonotype is deemed medium-sized (0.01 to 0.1%). The gene calls are TRBV5-1 and TRBJ2-5; 14 bases map to TRBD2. CDR1 is SGHRS and CDR2 is YFSETQ in the germline V gene. The CDR3 is 16 residues long. J was trimmed by 5 bases and V by 5 bases; bases with no gene match: 8. CDR3 sequence reads: CASRSGLAGEGETQYF. The CDR3, as DNA: TGCGCCAGCAGATCGGGACTAGCGGGAGAGGGGGAGACCCAGTACTTC. The variable domain in full, completed from reference TRBV5-1 and TRBJ2-5, reads KAGVTQTPRYLIKTRGQQVTLSCSPISGHRSVSWYQQTPGQGLQFLFEYFSETQRNKGNFPGRFSGRQFSNSRSEMNVSTLELGDSALYLCASRSGLAGEGETQYFGPGTRLLVL.

This clonotype was picked up many times. The chain uses TRBV15 and TRBJ1-1, with TRBD1 identical over 10 bases. The CDR3 is 14 residues long. J lost 4 bases, V lost 7 bases, and 6 bases had no gene match. CDR1 is LNHNV, CDR2 YYDKDF, per germline (reference sequence). The CDR3 DNA reads as TGTGCCACCACCGCGACAGGGGGCTTCACTGAAGCTTTCTTT. This codes for CATTATGGFTEAFF.

This clonotype was detected many times. V and J are TRBV18 and TRBJ2-6, with 8 bases aligning to TRBD1. After removal of 4 bases from V and 5 bases from J, the junction contained 4 bases not matched to a gene. The CDR3 loop spans 15 amino acids. Germline V CDR1 and CDR2: KGHSH, LQKENI. CDR3 in amino acids: CASSLGQGWANVLTF. CDR3 bases: TGTGCCAGCTCACTCGGACAGGGCTGGGCCAACGTCCTGACTTTC.

This clonotype was found many times. The chain links TRBV9 to TRBJ2-2, with D perhaps matching TRBD1 (6 bases). CDR1 is SGDLS and CDR2 is YYNGEE in the germline V gene. Trimming left V 0 bases short and J 2 bases short, with 8 bases between. CDR3 length: 15 residues. This chain's CDR3 is CASSVGTDNTGELFF. The DNA for the CDR3 is TGTGCCAGCAGCGTAGGGACAGATAACACCGGGGAGCTGTTTTTT. Variable domain in full (rest from reference TRBV9 and TRBJ2-2): DSGVTQTPKHLITATGQRVTLRCSPRSGDLSVYWYQQSLDQGLQFLIQYYNGEERAKGNILERFSAQQFPDLHSELNLSSLELGDSALYFCASSVGTDNTGELFFGEGSRLTVL.

This clonotype showed up many times. The chain uses TRBV20-1 and TRBJ2-3; 12 bases line up with TRBD2. Germline V gives CDR1 DFQATT, CDR2 SNEGSKA (reference sequence). Germline trimming cut 6 bases from V and 6 bases from J; bases unmatched to any gene: 7. CDR3 length: 14 residues. CDR3 protein: CSAQLAGGPDTQYF. CDR3 DNA: TGCAGTGCCCAGCTAGCGGGAGGGCCGGATACGCAGTATTTT.

As to this clonotype: This may come from a read error, since a much larger clone is one base off. V gene TRBV5-1 combines with J gene TRBJ2-3; 8 nucleotides agree with TRBD1. Germline CDR1 reads SGHRS; CDR2 reads YFSETQ. V lost 4 bases to trimming and J lost 5 bases; unmatched junction nucleotides: 9. The CDR3 has 15 amino acids. CDR3 loop: CASSDWFGQGDTQYF. The CDR3 DNA sequence: TGCGCCAGCAGCGACTGGTTTGGACAGGGAGATACGCAGTATTTT.

This clonotype has more than one count but fewer than ten. Possible read error: a much larger clone is one base away. The V gene is TRBV7-2, the J gene TRBJ1-1; tentatively, D is TRBD1 (5 bases). Germline CDR1 and CDR2: SGHTA and FQGNSA. The length of the CDR3 is 14 residues. V was shortened by 5 bases and J by 4 bases, with 14 bases between the two germline ends. This CDR3 is CASSKTAGGTEAFF. The CDR3 bases are TGTGCCAGCAGCAAGACAGCTGGGGGCACTGAAGCTTTCTTT.

This clonotype was observed at least ten times. The V call is TRBV7-3, the J call TRBJ2-1, with 11 bases identical to TRBD2. Germline V CDR1 and CDR2: SGHTA, FQGTGA. V trimming: 5 bases; J trimming: 8 bases; junction bases outside the gene matches: 5. The CDR3 contains 14 residues. DNA for the CDR3: TGTGCCAGCAGCCCGACTAGCGGGAACCATGAGCAGTTCTTC. As protein: CASSPTSGNHEQFF.

This clonotype was seen ten or more times. This sequence joins TRBV13 and TRBJ1-3, with D unclear. The CDR3 contains 17 residues. Germline V gives CDR1 PRHDT, CDR2 FYEKMQ (reference sequence). V dropped 5 bases and J dropped 2 bases, with 19 bases sitting between them. CDR3 in DNA: TGTGCCAGCAGCATAAGCCCCCCGGCACAACCTGGAAACACCATATATTTT. As protein: CASSISPPAQPGNTIYF. The complete variable domain, with remaining parts taken from reference TRBV13 and TRBJ1-3, reads AAGVIQSPRHLIKEKRETATLKCYPIPRHDTVYWYQQGPGQDPQFLISFYEKMQSDKGSIPDRFSAQQFSDYHSELNMSSLELGDSALYFCASSISPPAQPGNTIYFGEGSWLTVV.

This clonotype has a count of ten or more. This chain joins TRBV6-5 and TRBJ1-3, with TRBD1 as a possible D gene (5 bases). The CDR3 contains 15 residues. In germline, CDR1 is MNHEY, CDR2 SVGAGI. V was clipped by 11 bases and J by 3 bases, with 20 bases between them. Written as DNA, the CDR3 is TGTGCCGCCGGAAGGAGGGGATCGAGTGGAAACACCATATATTTT. Translated, it gives CAAGRRGSSGNTIYF.

The sample holds many counts of this clonotype. V usage is TRBV6-2 or TRBV6-3 and J usage is TRBJ2-2, with 10 bases matching TRBD1. The CDR3 has 15 amino acids. From germline, CDR1 is MNHEY and CDR2 SVGEGT. V dropped 6 bases and J dropped 10; count of bases not matched to a gene: 11. Here the CDR3 reads CASRTTGGQVLELFF. CDR3 DNA: TGTGCCAGCAGGACGACAGGGGGCCAAGTGTTGGAGCTGTTTTTT.

This clonotype was observed at least ten times. The chain recombines TRBV7-9 with TRBJ2-2; D gene unclear. The germline V and J ends were trimmed by 5 bases and 5 bases, with 6 bases remaining between them. This CDR3 has 12 residues. From germline, CDR1 is SEHNR and CDR2 FQNEAQ (reference sequence). DNA for the CDR3: TGTGCCAGCAGCCCGCGGACCGGGGAGCTGTTTTTT. Its translation: CASSPRTGELFF.

This clonotype was observed at least ten times. V gene TRBV5-1 combines with J gene TRBJ2-2; 8 bases fit TRBD2. The trim removed 1 base at V and 2 bases at J, leaving 1 base unmatched. The germline V gene has CDR1 SGHRS and CDR2 YFSETQ. The CDR3 is 15 amino acids. Written as DNA, the CDR3 is TGCGCCAGCAGCTTGCGGGAGGGAAACACCGGGGAGCTGTTTTTT. Translated: CASSLREGNTGELFF.

Many counts were recorded for this clonotype. The rearrangement joins TRBV7-9 to TRBJ2-1; maybe TRBD2 (6 bases). The CDR3 is 14 residues long. V was shortened by 4 bases and J by 6 bases, with 13 bases between the two germline ends. Germline V gene sequence: CDR1 SEHNR, CDR2 FQNEAQ (reference sequence). CDR3 loop: CASSSGMGGNEQFF. For the CDR3, the DNA is TGTGCCAGCAGCTCGGGGATGGGGGGCAATGAGCAGTTCTTC. Filled out from reference TRBV7-9 and TRBJ2-1, the complete variable domain reads DTGVSQNPRHKITKRGQNVTFRCDPISEHNRLYWYRQTLGQGPEFLTYFQNEAQLEKSRLLSDRFSAERPKGSFSTLEIQRTEQGDSAMYLCASSSGMGGNEQFFGPGTRLTVL.

This clonotype was recorded at least ten times. The chain uses TRBV7-9 and TRBJ2-5; the match to TRBD1 covers 8 bases. Trimming cost V 3 bases and J 3 bases; bases outside gene matches: 6. CDR3 size: 15 residues. Germline V gives CDR1 SEHNR, CDR2 FQNEAQ (reference sequence). CDR3 sequence: CASSFATGAKETQYF. The CDR3, as DNA: TGTGCCAGCAGCTTTGCGACAGGGGCCAAAGAGACCCAGTACTTC.

This clonotype showed up many times. This sequence joins TRBV6-2 or TRBV6-3 and TRBJ2-5; tentative D call: TRBD2 (6 bases). The CDR3 is 17 residues long. Germline V gene lookup returns CDR1 MNHEY and CDR2 SVGEGT. V was trimmed by 1 base and J by 1 base, leaving 16 bases between them. CDR3 amino acids: CASSYYRIADLQETQYF. The CDR3 nucleotides read TGTGCCAGCAGTTACTACCGTATAGCGGATCTCCAAGAGACCCAGTACTTC.

This clonotype was counted at least ten times. The V and J genes are TRBV5-6 and TRBJ2-7; TRBD2 matches 10 bases. Germline V gene data show CDR1 as SGHDT and CDR2 as YYEEEE. CDR3 length equals 15 residues. The V segment lost 4 bases and the J segment 0 bases; nucleotides outside the gene matches: 4. The CDR3 DNA sequence: TGTGCCAGCAGCATCTGGACTAGCGGCTCCTACGAGCAGTACTTC. The encoded protein is CASSIWTSGSYEQYF.

This clonotype has ten or more counts. The chain joins TRBV7-9 to TRBJ2-4; 7 bases line up with TRBD2. V shed 4 bases and J 14 bases; nucleotides not matched to a gene: 5. Looked up from germline, CDR1 is SEHNR and CDR2 is FQNEAQ (reference sequence). The CDR3 length is 11 residues. CDR3 in DNA: TGTGCCAGCAGCTGGGGGGGGAACAAGTACTTC. Translation: CASSWGGNKYF.

This clonotype was seen repeatedly, ten times or more. The V and J genes are TRBV5-1 and TRBJ2-7; 7 bases are shared with TRBD2. CDR1 is SGHRS and CDR2 is YFSETQ in the germline V gene. There are 14 residues in the CDR3. V dropped 4 bases and J dropped 4; count of bases not matched to a gene: 8. The CDR3 sequence is CASSPSGGVYEQYF. The DNA for the CDR3 is TGCGCCAGCAGCCCTTCGGGGGGTGTATACGAGCAGTACTTC.

This clonotype was seen ten or more times. This sequence joins TRBV27 and TRBJ2-7; TRBD2 aligns across 7 bases. Trimming at V came to 2 bases and at J to 3 bases, leaving 7 bases not matched to a gene. Germline values: CDR1 MNHEY, CDR2 SMNVEV (reference sequence). The CDR3 loop spans 15 amino acids. CDR3 sequence (DNA): TGTGCCAGCAGTTTAGTAGGACTAGTCCTCTACGAGCAGTACTTC. This encodes CASSLVGLVLYEQYF.